These 8 T cell receptor beta chains share one sample of origin, sequenced in a study of blood T cell repertoires in COVID-19. Produced via immunoSEQ multiplex PCR; TCRdb's table is partial and in-frame only. The sample consists of around 320,000 clones, 90% of them appearing once. The sample consisted of PBMCs or T cells enriched from blood (not recorded which). The receptors originated from a woman in her twenties or thirties who had been exposed to COVID-19.

The genes are TRBV4-3 and TRBJ1-3, with D possibly TRBD1 on 6 matching bases. Trimming left V 1 base short and J 1 base short, with 14 bases between. CDR1 is LGHNA and CDR2 is YSLEER in the germline V gene. The length of the CDR3 is 17 residues. CDR3 nucleotide sequence: TGCGCCAGCAGCCAAGTCCTCGACAGGCCTTCTGGAAACACCATATATTTT. Translating it yields CASSQVLDRPSGNTIYF.

The V gene is TRBV30, the J gene TRBJ2-5, with D possibly TRBD2 on 7 matching bases. The V end was cut by 2 bases, the J end by 10 bases, with 23 bases between. Germline V lookup: CDR1 GTSNPN, CDR2 SVGIG (reference sequence). The CDR3 contains 15 residues. CDR3 bases: TGTGCCTGGAGTCGGGGGGACGGGACACGGGGAAACCAGTACTTC. It yields the protein CAWSRGDGTRGNQYF.

CDR3 in DNA: TGTGCCAGCAGCGTAGAAGGATACCCGGGCGAGCAGTACTTC. Protein sequence: CASSVEGYPGEQYF. The V call is TRBV9, the J call TRBJ2-7; D uncertain. CDR3 length: 14 residues. Per the germline V gene, CDR1 is SGDLS and CDR2 is YYNGEE. V was clipped by 0 bases and J by 6 bases, with 13 bases between them.

The chain has TRBV7-9 and TRBJ2-5; no reliable D call. This CDR3 comprises 14 residues. Germline V CDR1 and CDR2: SEHNR, FQNEAQ (reference sequence). Between the trimmed V and J ends, which lost 7 bases and 1 base, there was a span of 13 bases. CDR3 residues: CASKSIRPQETQYF. The CDR3 DNA reads as TGTGCCAGCAAGTCAATCAGGCCCCAAGAGACCCAGTACTTC.

This chain joins TRBV5-1 and TRBJ2-2; 8 bases map to TRBD1. Germline loops: CDR1 SGHRS, CDR2 YFSETQ. The ends lost 1 base at V and 7 bases at J; junction bases unmatched: 3. The CDR3 covers 14 residues. The CDR3 loop reads CASSLQGAVGELFF. The CDR3 DNA sequence: TGCGCCAGCAGCTTGCAGGGGGCGGTCGGGGAGCTGTTTTTT.

This clone was seen only once. The rearrangement uses TRBV5-1 and TRBJ2-6, with 7 positions matching TRBD2. With 7 bases clipped from V and 2 bases from J, the junction kept 0 bases outside the gene matches. CDR3 length equals 13 residues. Germline V gives CDR1 SGHRS, CDR2 YFSETQ. CDR3 residues: CASAGAGANVLTF. The DNA of the CDR3 is TGCGCCAGCGCGGGGGCTGGGGCCAACGTCCTGACTTTC.

The chain carries TRBV5-1 and TRBJ1-1; D may be TRBD1 (5 bases). The V end lost 0 bases, the J end lost 0 bases, and 9 bases lay between the germline ends. The V gene's germline CDR1 is SGHRS and CDR2 YFSETQ. The CDR3 totals 15 residues. The CDR3 sequence is CASSLGGTVNTEAFF. The CDR3 region has the DNA TGCGCCAGCAGCTTGGGGGGCACAGTGAACACTGAAGCTTTCTTT. Filled out from reference TRBV5-1 and TRBJ1-1, the complete variable domain reads KAGVTQTPRYLIKTRGQQVTLSCSPISGHRSVSWYQQTPGQGLQFLFEYFSETQRNKGNFPGRFSGRQFSNSRSEMNVSTLELGDSALYLCASSLGGTVNTEAFFGQGTRLTVV.

This chain links TRBV28 with TRBJ1-1, with no clear D. This CDR3 region has 14 residues. Germline assignment: CDR1 MDHEN and CDR2 SYDVKM. The V end was cut by 5 bases, the J end by 6 bases, with 16 bases between. CDR3 nucleotides: TGTGCCAGCAGTGAAGTCGGTTCAGGCGCTGAAGCTTTCTTT. This translates into CASSEVGSGAEAFF.